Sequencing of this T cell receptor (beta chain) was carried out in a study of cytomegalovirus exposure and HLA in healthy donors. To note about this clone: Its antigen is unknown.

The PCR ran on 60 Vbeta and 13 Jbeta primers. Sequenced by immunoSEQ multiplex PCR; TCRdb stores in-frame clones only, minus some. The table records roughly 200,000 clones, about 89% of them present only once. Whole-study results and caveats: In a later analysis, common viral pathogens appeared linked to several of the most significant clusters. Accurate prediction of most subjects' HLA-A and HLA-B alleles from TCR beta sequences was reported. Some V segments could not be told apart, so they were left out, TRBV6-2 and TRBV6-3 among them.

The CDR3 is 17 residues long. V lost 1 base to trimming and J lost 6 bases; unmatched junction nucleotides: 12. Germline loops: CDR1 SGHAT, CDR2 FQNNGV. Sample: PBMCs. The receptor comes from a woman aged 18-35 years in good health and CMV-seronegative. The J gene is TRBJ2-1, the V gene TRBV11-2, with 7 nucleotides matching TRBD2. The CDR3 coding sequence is TGTGCCAGCAGCTTAGTTTCGGGGGGAGGGCCCCTCAATGAGCAGTTCTTC. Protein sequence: CASSLVSGGGPLNEQFF.